The TCR beta chain described here comes from a study of T cells in tumors after PD-1 blockade. As for the study in general: Each patient got pembrolizumab 200 mg every 3 weeks or cemiplimab 350 mg every 2 weeks. Mean per blood sample: 113,528 templates (about 24,000-260,000), 36,536 unique clonotypes.

Data came from immunoSEQ multiplex PCR; TCRdb stores just in-frame clones and leaves some out. The sample consists of roughly 33,000 clones, around 78% of them appearing once. The table lists this clone with a few counts. Germline V gene sequence: CDR1 SGHTA, CDR2 FQGTGA. The CDR3 has 13 residues. The V gene lost 5 bases and the J gene lost 9 bases, with 13 bases spanning the gap. This clonotype was sampled from a human donor with basal cell carcinoma. The chain uses TRBV7-3 and TRBJ2-2; D is possibly TRBD2 (5 bases). The material sequenced was PBMCs, taken before anti-PD-1 treatment. In DNA, the CDR3 is TGTGCCAGCAGCCGGGGTATGGGCAGGGAGCTGTTTTTT. This sequence encodes CASSRGMGRELFF.